This T cell receptor (beta chain) derives from a study of T-cell reconstitution after alpha-beta-depleted transplantation in children. Germline V gives CDR1 SGHTA, CDR2 FQGTGA. V dropped 5 bases and J dropped 3; count of bases not matched to a gene: 5. This CDR3 region has 14 residues. As it was prepared, the TCRbeta library received unique molecular identifiers. One entry per CDR3 protein, called by TCRdb with MiXCR from the PCR reads. This repertoire shows about 640,000 distinct CDR3 sequences, 16% found once; its top ten account for approximately 1%. The source material was PBMCs from the stem cell graft donor, sampled from the stem cell graft. The sequence was collected from a human donor who donated a stem cell graft to a child with acute myeloid leukemia. The rearrangement uses TRBV7-3 and TRBJ1-1; 8 nucleotides agree with TRBD1. This chain's CDR3 is CASSTQGAHTEAFF. The CDR3 region has the DNA TGTGCCAGCAGCACCCAGGGGGCGCACACTGAAGCTTTCTTT.